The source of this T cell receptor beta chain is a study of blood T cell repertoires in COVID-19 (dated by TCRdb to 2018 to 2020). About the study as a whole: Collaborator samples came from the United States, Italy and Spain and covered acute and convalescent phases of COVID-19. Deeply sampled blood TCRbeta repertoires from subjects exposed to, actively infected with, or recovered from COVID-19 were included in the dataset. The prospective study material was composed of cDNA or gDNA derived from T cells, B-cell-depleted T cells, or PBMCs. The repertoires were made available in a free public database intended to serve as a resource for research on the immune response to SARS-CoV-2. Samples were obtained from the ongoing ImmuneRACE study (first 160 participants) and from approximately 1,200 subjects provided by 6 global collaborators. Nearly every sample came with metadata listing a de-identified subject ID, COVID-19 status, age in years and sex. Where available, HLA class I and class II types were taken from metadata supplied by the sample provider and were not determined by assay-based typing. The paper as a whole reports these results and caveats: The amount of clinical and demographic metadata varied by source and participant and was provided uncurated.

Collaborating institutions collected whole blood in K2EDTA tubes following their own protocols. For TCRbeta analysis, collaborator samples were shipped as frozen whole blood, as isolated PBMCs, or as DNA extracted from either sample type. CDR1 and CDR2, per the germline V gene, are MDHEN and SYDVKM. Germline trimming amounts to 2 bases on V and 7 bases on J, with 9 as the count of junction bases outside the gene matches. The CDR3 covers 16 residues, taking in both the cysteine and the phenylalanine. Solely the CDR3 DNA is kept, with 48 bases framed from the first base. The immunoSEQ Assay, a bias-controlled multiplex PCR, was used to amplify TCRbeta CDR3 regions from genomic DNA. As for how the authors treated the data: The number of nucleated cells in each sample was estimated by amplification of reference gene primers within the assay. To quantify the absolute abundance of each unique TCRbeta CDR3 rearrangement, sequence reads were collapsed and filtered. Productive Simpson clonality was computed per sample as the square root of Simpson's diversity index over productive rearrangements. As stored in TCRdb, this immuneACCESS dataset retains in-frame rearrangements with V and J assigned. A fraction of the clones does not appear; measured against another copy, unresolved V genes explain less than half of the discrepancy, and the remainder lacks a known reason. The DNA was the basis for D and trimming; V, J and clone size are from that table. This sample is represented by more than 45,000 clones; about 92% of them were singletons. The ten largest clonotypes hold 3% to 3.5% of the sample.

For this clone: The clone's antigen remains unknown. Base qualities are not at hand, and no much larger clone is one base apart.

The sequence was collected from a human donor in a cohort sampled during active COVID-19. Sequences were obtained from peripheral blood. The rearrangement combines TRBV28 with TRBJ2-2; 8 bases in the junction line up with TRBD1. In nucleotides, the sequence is TGTGCCAGCAGTTTACCACGGACAGGGACGGTCGGGGAGCTGTTTTTT. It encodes CASSLPRTGTVGELFF. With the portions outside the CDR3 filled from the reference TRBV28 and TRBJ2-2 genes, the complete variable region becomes DVKVTQSSRYLVKRTGEKVFLECVQDMDHENMFWYRQDPGLGLRLIYFSYDVKMKEKGDIPEGYSVSREKKERFSLILESASTNQTSMYLCASSLPRTGTVGELFFGEGSRLTVL.